The 23 T cell receptor beta chains below all came from one sample that was sequenced in a study of blood T cell repertoires in COVID-19. Produced via immunoSEQ multiplex PCR; TCRdb's table is partial and in-frame only. Found here are 270,000 or so clones, roughly 91% of them singletons; the top ten hold around 10%. Sequenced material: peripheral blood. These receptors originate from a woman aged 30 to 39 with COVID-19, enrolled during active disease.

The gene calls are TRBV4-2 and TRBJ1-1; TRBD1 aligns across 10 bases. The CDR3 runs to 14 residues. After removal of 5 bases from V and 4 bases from J, the junction contained 4 bases not matched to a gene. Per the germline V gene, CDR1 is LGHNA and CDR2 is YNFKEQ. The CDR3 reads CASSTGQGTTEAFF. In DNA form, the CDR3 reads TGTGCCAGCAGCACGGGACAGGGGACCACTGAAGCTTTCTTT.

The rearrangement joins TRBV11-2 to TRBJ2-5; D is unresolved. The V and J ends lost 3 bases and 6 bases respectively, with 14 bases between them. The CDR3 extends over 14 amino acids. In germline, CDR1 is SGHAT, CDR2 FQNNGV. CDR3 in DNA: TGTGCCAGCAGCTTCGGTCTAACTTCCAAGACCCAGTACTTC. It specifies CASSFGLTSKTQYF.

V and J are TRBV5-1 and TRBJ1-1; 8 positions match TRBD1. This CDR3 comprises 14 residues. The germline V gene encodes CDR1 SGHRS and CDR2 YFSETQ. J lost 7 bases, V lost 4 bases, and 9 bases had no gene match. CDR3 bases: TGCGCCAGCAGCCCCGGGACAGGCGGACTTGAAGCTTTCTTT. It encodes CASSPGTGGLEAFF.

The gene calls are TRBV5-4 and TRBJ2-7; 16 positions agree with TRBD2. The germline V gene encodes CDR1 SGHNT and CDR2 YYREEE (reference sequence). The V gene end was trimmed by 4 bases and the J gene end by 6 bases; junction bases not matched to a gene: 10. The CDR3 contains 17 residues. The CDR3 loop reads CASSPGTSGGAGAEQYF. CDR3 DNA sequence: TGTGCCAGCAGCCCGGGGACTAGCGGGGGGGCGGGTGCCGAGCAGTACTTC. Combining the CDR3 with reference TRBV5-4 and TRBJ2-7 gives the whole variable domain ETGVTQSPTHLIKTRGQQVTLRCSSQSGHNTVSWYQQALGQGPQFIFQYYREEENGRGNFPPRFSGLQFPNYSSELNVNALELDDSALYLCASSPGTSGGAGAEQYFGPGTRLTVT.

This clone was detected only once. The chain recombines TRBV7-9 with TRBJ2-1; the match to TRBD1 covers 8 bases. The germline CDR1 and CDR2 sequences are SEHNR and FQNEAQ (reference sequence). The CDR3 sequence is 14 residues long. The trim removed 3 bases at V and 8 bases at J, leaving 6 bases unmatched. The CDR3 nucleotides are TGTGCCAGCAGCTTTGTTCAGGGGGCGGATGAGCAGTTCTTC. Amino acid sequence: CASSFVQGADEQFF.

Here the CDR3 reads CASSSGRNNSPLHF. In DNA form, the CDR3 reads TGTGCCAGCAGCTCCGGCAGGAATAATTCACCCCTCCACTTT. The rearrangement links TRBV5-4 to TRBJ1-6; D uncertain. The CDR3 is made up of 14 amino acids. The V end was cut by 3 bases, the J end by 5 bases, with 9 bases between. Germline-derived CDR1 and CDR2 are SGHNT and YYREEE (reference sequence). Looking up the rest from reference TRBV5-4 and TRBJ1-6 gives the full variable domain: ETGVTQSPTHLIKTRGQQVTLRCSSQSGHNTVSWYQQALGQGPQFIFQYYREEENGRGNFPPRFSGLQFPNYSSELNVNALELDDSALYLCASSSGRNNSPLHFGNGTRLTVT.

This clone came up a few times. The chain is built from TRBV4-1 and TRBJ1-6, with D perhaps matching TRBD1 (5 bases). The germline CDR1 and CDR2 sequences are MGHRA and YSYEKL. Between the trimmed V and J ends, which lost 6 bases and 6 bases, there was a span of 15 bases. The CDR3 has 15 residues. DNA of the CDR3: TGCGCCAGCAGACCCGCGGGGGTAGGTAATTCACCCCTCCACTTT. Protein: CASRPAGVGNSPLHF.

This chain uses TRBV7-2 with TRBJ2-5, with 9 bases matching TRBD2. The CDR3 covers 14 residues. Germline V gene lookup returns CDR1 SGHTA and CDR2 FQGNSA. With 5 bases clipped from V and 5 bases from J, the junction kept 6 bases outside the gene matches. In DNA, the CDR3 is TGTGCCAGCAGCCCTTGGACTAGCGCGGAGACCCAGTACTTC. As protein: CASSPWTSAETQYF.

V gene TRBV4-1 combines with J gene TRBJ1-4; TRBD1 agrees at 9 bases. The V segment lost 3 bases and the J segment 7 bases; nucleotides outside the gene matches: 6. The CDR3 runs to 15 residues. Germline CDR1 reads MGHRA; CDR2 reads YSYEKL. CDR3 nucleotide sequence: TGCGCCAGCAGCCAGTTGGGACAGGGAGGTGAAAAACTGTTTTTT. This sequence encodes CASSQLGQGGEKLFF.

The chain employs TRBV6-5 and TRBJ1-1; unclear D gene. The germline V and J ends were trimmed by 2 bases and 4 bases, with 11 bases remaining between them. This CDR3 is built from 14 residues. Germline assignment: CDR1 MNHEY and CDR2 SVGAGI. CDR3 DNA sequence: TGTGCCAGCAGTTACCTCCGGGGAACCACTGAAGCTTTCTTT. Residues: CASSYLRGTTEAFF.

The chain combines TRBV5-6 with TRBJ2-5; 10 bases map to TRBD2. CDR1 is SGHDT and CDR2 is YYEEEE in the germline V gene. The CDR3 covers 15 residues. V was clipped by 5 bases and J by 1 base; unmatched bases: 5. The CDR3 loop reads CASSIAGGTQETQYF. CDR3 nucleotides: TGTGCCAGCAGTATAGCGGGGGGAACCCAAGAGACCCAGTACTTC. Full variable domain (missing parts from reference TRBV5-6 and TRBJ2-5): DAGVTQSPTHLIKTRGQQVTLRCSPKSGHDTVSWYQQALGQGPQFIFQYYEEEERQRGNFPDRFSGHQFPNYSSELNVNALLLGDSALYLCASSIAGGTQETQYFGPGTRLLVL.

J is TRBJ2-7 and V is TRBV27, with 12 bases identical to TRBD2. Looked up from germline, CDR1 is MNHEY and CDR2 is SMNVEV (reference sequence). Unmatched junction bases numbered 3, after V lost 8 bases and J lost 1 base. CDR3 size: 14 residues. Here the CDR3 reads CASALAGGSYEQYF. CDR3 nucleotides: TGTGCCAGCGCACTAGCGGGGGGATCCTACGAGCAGTACTTC.

The J gene is TRBJ2-7, the V gene TRBV28; 8 bases agree with TRBD1. The germline gives CDR1 MDHEN, CDR2 SYDVKM. This CDR3 comprises 15 residues. Trimming at V came to 6 bases and at J to 2 bases, leaving 9 bases not matched to a gene. The CDR3 region has the DNA TGTGCCAGCAGACACTCCGGACAGGGCCCCTACGAGCAGTACTTC. This translates into CASRHSGQGPYEQYF.

V is TRBV25-1 and J is TRBJ2-1; D not certain. This CDR3 region has 16 residues. Germline assignment: CDR1 MGHDK and CDR2 SYGVNS. The germline V and J ends were trimmed by 6 bases and 0 bases, with 15 bases remaining between them. CDR3 loop: CASSPVSGLSYNEQFF. The CDR3 region has the DNA TGTGCCAGCAGCCCTGTCTCAGGTCTCTCCTACAATGAGCAGTTCTTC.

The chain couples TRBV12-3 or TRBV12-4 to TRBJ2-7, with 8 bases identical to TRBD2. CDR3 length: 13 residues. V trimming: 8 bases; J trimming: 1 base; junction bases outside the gene matches: 4. The CDR3 DNA is TGTGCCAGCGGAGCGGGGGATTCCTACGAGCAGTACTTC. It codes for CASGAGDSYEQYF.

This rearrangement joins TRBV11-2 to TRBJ2-5; 9 bases align to TRBD1. V trimming: 1 base; J trimming: 5 bases; junction bases outside the gene matches: 5. CDR1 is SGHAT and CDR2 is FQNNGV in the germline V gene. The CDR3 is 15 amino acids. The CDR3 loop is CASSLGQGVMETQYF. The CDR3 region has the DNA TGTGCCAGCAGCTTAGGACAGGGGGTTATGGAGACCCAGTACTTC.

The chain joins TRBV2 to TRBJ2-5; weak D call: TRBD1 (5 bases). The CDR3 contains 15 residues. Trimming took off 6 bases at V and 5 bases at J, with 19 bases between the two ends. The germline V gene encodes CDR1 SNHLY and CDR2 FYNNEI. Here the CDR3 DNA reads TGTGCCAGCAGACCGCGGACACGCGCAGGGGAGACCCAGTACTTC. Its protein product is CASRPRTRAGETQYF.

This clone is a singleton in its sample. The chain combines TRBV27 with TRBJ1-2; tentative D call: TRBD1 (5 bases). There are 14 residues in the CDR3. Germline V gene sequence: CDR1 MNHEY, CDR2 SMNVEV (reference sequence). The V and J ends lost 3 bases and 8 bases respectively, with 16 bases between them. CDR3 in amino acids: CASSFSGGVGGYTF. CDR3 coding DNA: TGTGCCAGCAGTTTTTCTGGGGGGGTAGGAGGCTACACCTTC.

The CDR3 DNA reads as TGTGCCAGCAGCTTAGATTACGTAACAGACAAAAACTATGGCTACACCTTC. Protein: CASSLDYVTDKNYGYTF. The chain joins TRBV11-2 to TRBJ1-2; the D is unclear. This CDR3 spans 17 amino acids. CDR1 and CDR2 from the germline V gene are SGHAT and FQNNGV. V gave up 0 bases and J gave up 2 bases, with 16 bases separating them.

V usage is TRBV6-5 and J usage is TRBJ2-7; 9 bases align to TRBD2. CDR1 and CDR2 (germline): MNHEY, SVGAGI. This CDR3 has 14 residues. V trimming: 4 bases; J trimming: 5 bases; junction bases outside the gene matches: 6. DNA for the CDR3: TGTGCCAGCAGTTGGGGCGGGGGGGCCCACGAGCAGTACTTC. Protein sequence: CASSWGGGAHEQYF.

The sample holds a few counts of this clone. The rearrangement joins TRBV14 to TRBJ1-6; TRBD1 aligns across 9 bases. V dropped 0 bases and J dropped 10; count of bases not matched to a gene: 10. This CDR3 is 17 amino acids long. The germline V gene encodes CDR1 SGHDN and CDR2 FVKESK. CDR3 in amino acids: CASSQDLGTGSRSPLHF. The CDR3, as DNA: TGTGCCAGCAGCCAAGATTTGGGGACAGGGTCTCGGTCACCCCTCCACTTT. Combining the CDR3 with reference TRBV14 and TRBJ1-6 gives the whole variable domain EAGVTQFPSHSVIEKGQTVTLRCDPISGHDNLYWYRRVMGKEIKFLLHFVKESKQDESGMPNNRFLAERTGGTYSTLKVQPAELEDSGVYFCASSQDLGTGSRSPLHFGNGTRLTVT.

This chain connects TRBV5-4 to TRBJ1-4; TRBD1 matches at 10 bases. V lost 4 bases and J lost 5; bases outside the gene matches: 2. This CDR3 comprises 14 residues. Germline V gives CDR1 SGHNT, CDR2 YYREEE (reference sequence). CDR3 sequence: CASSAGQGNEKLFF. As DNA, the CDR3 is TGTGCCAGCAGCGCGGGACAGGGGAATGAAAAACTGTTTTTT.

The gene calls are TRBV15 and TRBJ1-2, with 10 bases identical to TRBD1. The CDR3 consists of 13 residues. With 5 bases clipped from V and 5 bases from J, the junction kept 2 bases outside the gene matches. CDR1 and CDR2 (germline): LNHNV, YYDKDF (reference sequence). As DNA, the CDR3 is TGTGCCACCAGCGGGACAGGGGAGTATGGCTACACCTTC. Encoded protein: CATSGTGEYGYTF.